These T cell receptor beta chains were read from a single sample in a study of blood T cell repertoires in COVID-19. TCRdb's table, derived via immunoSEQ multiplex PCR, lists solely in-frame clones and lacks some. The profile covers about 57,000 clones, with around 80% appearing a single time and more than 25% taken by the ten largest. The sequencing input was peripheral blood. These receptors originate from a human donor in a cohort sampled during active COVID-19. Both conserved end residues are part of each CDR3. A D gene is named only where the DNA matches it firmly. The listing skips clone size in some rows; elsewhere it reads once, few, many or a size class.

j_call: TRBJ2-7; d_call: NA; clone_size: few; v_call: TRBV5-1; cdr3_aa: CASSLPSGGYEQYF; cdr3_nt: TGCGCCAGCAGCTTGCCAAGCGGAGGCTACGAGCAGTACTTC
j_call: TRBJ2-3; d_call: NA; clone_size: once; v_call: TRBV29-1; cdr3_aa: CSVPLDRYTDTQYF; cdr3_nt: TGCAGCGTTCCCTTGGACAGATACACAGATACGCAGTATTTT
j_call: TRBJ1-1; d_call: NA; clone_size: NA; v_call: TRBV2; cdr3_aa: CASTTDFSNTEAFF; cdr3_nt: TGTGCCAGCACAACGGACTTTTCGAACACTGAAGCTTTCTTT
j_call: TRBJ2-1; d_call: TRBD1; clone_size: once; v_call: TRBV6-2/TRBV6-3; cdr3_aa: CASSGTGIHEQFF; cdr3_nt: TGTGCCAGCAGCGGGACAGGGATCCATGAGCAGTTCTTC
j_call: TRBJ2-7; d_call: NA; clone_size: NA; v_call: TRBV6-2/TRBV6-3; cdr3_aa: CASSYSTGYEQYF; cdr3_nt: TGTGCCAGCAGTTACTCGACGGGATACGAGCAGTACTTC
j_call: TRBJ2-3; d_call: TRBD2; clone_size: NA; v_call: TRBV15; cdr3_aa: CATSTLLGGRALDTQYF; cdr3_nt: TGTGCCACCAGCACCCTCTTGGGCGGGAGGGCCTTGGATACGCAGTATTTT
j_call: TRBJ2-7; d_call: NA; clone_size: NA; v_call: TRBV7-6; cdr3_aa: CASSTGTEQYF; cdr3_nt: TGTGCCAGCAGCACAGGGACCGAGCAGTACTTC
j_call: TRBJ1-1; d_call: NA; clone_size: NA; v_call: TRBV28; cdr3_aa: CASRKTARNTEAFF; cdr3_nt: TGTGCCAGCAGGAAGACAGCCAGGAACACTGAAGCTTTCTTT
j_call: TRBJ2-5; d_call: NA; clone_size: many; v_call: TRBV11-3; cdr3_aa: CASSLGTLRGQETQYF; cdr3_nt: TGTGCCAGCAGCTTGGGGACACTTCGGGGTCAAGAGACCCAGTACTTC
j_call: TRBJ2-7; d_call: NA; clone_size: NA; v_call: TRBV30; cdr3_aa: CAWIAGRYEQYF; cdr3_nt: TGTGCCTGGATAGCAGGGCGGTACGAGCAGTACTTC
j_call: TRBJ1-4; d_call: TRBD1; clone_size: NA; v_call: TRBV6-6; cdr3_aa: CASTWGTGGDEKLFF; cdr3_nt: TGTGCCAGCACGTGGGGGACAGGGGGTGATGAAAAACTGTTTTTT
j_call: TRBJ2-3; d_call: NA; clone_size: NA; v_call: TRBV14; cdr3_aa: CASNFRAGITDTQYF; cdr3_nt: TGTGCCAGCAACTTCCGCGCGGGGATCACAGATACGCAGTATTTT
j_call: TRBJ1-2; d_call: NA; clone_size: NA; v_call: TRBV6-1; cdr3_aa: CASSDTVLVGYTF; cdr3_nt: TGTGCCAGCAGTGACACGGTGCTGGTTGGCTACACCTTC
j_call: TRBJ2-1; d_call: NA; clone_size: few; v_call: TRBV6-5; cdr3_aa: CASRRQRNNEQFF; cdr3_nt: TGTGCCAGCAGGAGACAGCGTAACAATGAGCAGTTCTTC
j_call: TRBJ1-2; d_call: NA; clone_size: NA; v_call: TRBV2; cdr3_aa: CASLRSGAVGSGYTF; cdr3_nt: TGTGCCAGCCTCCGTTCGGGCGCAGTAGGGAGCGGCTACACCTTC
j_call: TRBJ2-1; d_call: TRBD2; clone_size: NA; v_call: TRBV7-8; cdr3_aa: CASSPPAGDTGEQFF; cdr3_nt: TGTGCCAGCAGCCCCCCGGCGGGAGATACGGGTGAGCAGTTCTTC
j_call: TRBJ1-1; d_call: NA; clone_size: NA; v_call: TRBV29-1; cdr3_aa: CSVVAGVNTEAFF; cdr3_nt: TGCAGCGTTGTGGCAGGGGTGAACACTGAAGCTTTCTTT
j_call: TRBJ1-2; d_call: NA; clone_size: NA; v_call: TRBV10-2; cdr3_aa: CASSDRTEYGYTF; cdr3_nt: TGCGCCAGCAGTGATAGGACAGAATATGGCTACACCTTC
j_call: TRBJ1-6; d_call: NA; clone_size: NA; v_call: TRBV7-9; cdr3_aa: CASSQGPGSGSPLHF; cdr3_nt: TGTGCCAGCAGCCAAGGCCCGGGGTCGGGTTCACCCCTCCACTTT
j_call: TRBJ1-6; d_call: TRBD1; clone_size: NA; v_call: TRBV12-3/TRBV12-4; cdr3_aa: CASSLGQNSPLHF; cdr3_nt: TGTGCCAGCAGTTTGGGACAGAATTCACCCCTCCACTTT
j_call: TRBJ2-1; d_call: TRBD2; clone_size: NA; v_call: TRBV7-2; cdr3_aa: CASSRTSGSSYNEQFF; cdr3_nt: TGTGCCAGCAGCAGGACTAGCGGTAGCTCCTACAATGAGCAGTTCTTC
j_call: TRBJ2-1; d_call: TRBD2; clone_size: NA; v_call: TRBV29-1; cdr3_aa: CSVGGSGTKSYNEQFF; cdr3_nt: TGCAGCGTTGGTGGTAGCGGGACCAAATCCTACAATGAGCAGTTCTTC
j_call: TRBJ1-3; d_call: NA; clone_size: NA; v_call: TRBV28; cdr3_aa: CTDRDIPARSSGNTIYF; cdr3_nt: TGTACCGATCGGGACATCCCGGCGAGAAGCTCTGGAAACACCATATATTTT
j_call: TRBJ2-2; d_call: TRBD1; clone_size: NA; v_call: TRBV9; cdr3_aa: CASSAGGAGTGELFF; cdr3_nt: TGTGCCAGCAGCGCAGGGGGCGCGGGCACCGGGGAGCTGTTTTTT
j_call: TRBJ2-7; d_call: NA; clone_size: few; v_call: TRBV27; cdr3_aa: CASSFGSSGYEQYF; cdr3_nt: TGTGCCAGCAGTTTCGGCAGCTCGGGGTACGAGCAGTACTTC
j_call: TRBJ1-4; d_call: NA; clone_size: once; v_call: TRBV10-1; cdr3_aa: CASSPTGRREKLFF; cdr3_nt: TGCGCCAGCAGCCCGACAGGAAGAAGGGAAAAACTGTTTTTT
j_call: TRBJ2-3; d_call: TRBD2; clone_size: NA; v_call: TRBV6-5; cdr3_aa: CATHPLAGGGDTQYF; cdr3_nt: TGTGCCACCCACCCCCTAGCGGGTGGCGGAGATACGCAGTATTTT
j_call: TRBJ2-2; d_call: TRBD1; clone_size: NA; v_call: TRBV6-5; cdr3_aa: CATGQGRSTGELFF; cdr3_nt: TGTGCCACAGGACAGGGGAGGAGCACCGGGGAGCTGTTTTTT
j_call: TRBJ2-7; d_call: NA; clone_size: once; v_call: TRBV7-2; cdr3_aa: CASSLGRVYEQYF; cdr3_nt: TGTGCCAGCAGCTTAGGGCGGGTTTACGAGCAGTACTTC
j_call: TRBJ2-1; d_call: NA; clone_size: NA; v_call: TRBV7-9; cdr3_aa: CASSTQGYEQFF; cdr3_nt: TGTGCCAGCAGCACACAGGGTTATGAGCAGTTCTTC
j_call: TRBJ1-1; d_call: TRBD1; clone_size: NA; v_call: TRBV19; cdr3_aa: CASTRQGRNTEAFF; cdr3_nt: TGTGCCAGTACCCGACAGGGGCGGAACACTGAAGCTTTCTTT
j_call: TRBJ1-4; d_call: NA; clone_size: once; v_call: TRBV21-1; cdr3_aa: CASSKKGVATNEKLFF; cdr3_nt: TGTGCCAGCAGCAAAAAGGGAGTTGCAACTAATGAAAAACTGTTTTTT
j_call: TRBJ1-5; d_call: NA; clone_size: NA; v_call: TRBV2; cdr3_aa: CASSEALRQNQPQHF; cdr3_nt: TGTGCCAGCAGTGAAGCGCTCAGACAGAATCAGCCCCAGCATTTT
j_call: TRBJ2-3; d_call: NA; clone_size: NA; v_call: TRBV2; cdr3_aa: CASKITTGGHTQYF; cdr3_nt: TGTGCCAGCAAGATTACAACCGGAGGTCATACGCAGTATTTT
j_call: TRBJ2-1; d_call: TRBD1; clone_size: NA; v_call: TRBV11-3; cdr3_aa: CASSLRSRQGGYNEQFF; cdr3_nt: TGTGCCAGCAGCTTAAGATCCCGACAGGGGGGGTACAATGAGCAGTTCTTC
j_call: TRBJ1-6; d_call: NA; clone_size: NA; v_call: TRBV3-1/TRBV3-2; cdr3_aa: CASSQEGPLHF; cdr3_nt: TGTGCCAGCAGCCAGGAGGGGCCCCTCCACTTT
j_call: TRBJ2-7; d_call: NA; clone_size: NA; v_call: TRBV4-1; cdr3_aa: CASSQVPASSYEQYF; cdr3_nt: TGCGCCAGCAGCCAAGTTCCTGCTAGCTCCTACGAGCAGTACTTC
j_call: TRBJ2-3; d_call: NA; clone_size: NA; v_call: TRBV24-1; cdr3_aa: CATAQGIVDTQYF; cdr3_nt: TGTGCCACAGCACAGGGAATAGTCGATACGCAGTATTTT
j_call: TRBJ2-2; d_call: NA; clone_size: NA; v_call: TRBV5-8; cdr3_aa: CASDPSGSMAGELFF; cdr3_nt: TGTGCCAGCGACCCCTCCGGGAGCATGGCCGGGGAGCTGTTTTTT
j_call: TRBJ2-1; d_call: TRBD2; clone_size: once; v_call: TRBV19; cdr3_aa: CASNAGEFYNEQFF; cdr3_nt: TGTGCCAGTAACGCGGGAGAGTTCTACAATGAGCAGTTCTTC
j_call: TRBJ2-7; d_call: NA; clone_size: NA; v_call: TRBV15; cdr3_aa: CATSRGSGWGYEQYF; cdr3_nt: TGTGCCACCAGCAGGGGTAGCGGTTGGGGATACGAGCAGTACTTC
j_call: TRBJ2-7; d_call: NA; clone_size: NA; v_call: TRBV5-1; cdr3_aa: CASSLFVENEQYF; cdr3_nt: TGCGCCAGCAGCTTGTTTGTGGAGAACGAGCAGTACTTC
j_call: TRBJ2-5; d_call: NA; clone_size: NA; v_call: TRBV5-5; cdr3_aa: CASSLLETQYF; cdr3_nt: TGTGCCAGCAGCCTATTGGAGACCCAGTACTTC
j_call: TRBJ1-4; d_call: NA; clone_size: NA; v_call: TRBV5-1; cdr3_aa: CASSPTGSSNEKLFF; cdr3_nt: TGCGCCAGCAGCCCCACAGGGTCGTCTAATGAAAAACTGTTTTTT
j_call: TRBJ1-1; d_call: NA; clone_size: NA; v_call: TRBV30; cdr3_aa: CAWSVKGFGEAFF; cdr3_nt: TGTGCCTGGAGTGTAAAGGGGTTTGGTGAAGCTTTCTTT
j_call: TRBJ1-4; d_call: NA; clone_size: NA; v_call: TRBV10-3; cdr3_aa: CAISLAGPGRANEKLFF; cdr3_nt: TGTGCCATCTCCCTTGCGGGCCCTGGGAGAGCAAATGAAAAACTGTTTTTT